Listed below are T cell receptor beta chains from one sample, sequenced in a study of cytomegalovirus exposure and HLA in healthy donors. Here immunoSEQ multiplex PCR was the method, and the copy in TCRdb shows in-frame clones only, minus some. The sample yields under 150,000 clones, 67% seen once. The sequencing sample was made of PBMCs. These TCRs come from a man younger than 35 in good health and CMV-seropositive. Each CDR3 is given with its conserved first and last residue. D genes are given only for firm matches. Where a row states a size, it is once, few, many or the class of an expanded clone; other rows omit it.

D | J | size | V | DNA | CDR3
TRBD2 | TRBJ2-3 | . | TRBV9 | TGTGCCAGCAGCGGGGGGGGAGATACGCAGTATTTT | CASSGGGDTQYF
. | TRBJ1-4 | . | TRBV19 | TGTGCCAGTATGAGGGAGCTTGGTAATGAAAAACTGTTTTTT | CASMRELGNEKLFF
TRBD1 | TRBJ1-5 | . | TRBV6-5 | TGTGCCAGCAGTCGTATGGACAGGGGTAATCAGCCCCAGCATTTT | CASSRMDRGNQPQHF
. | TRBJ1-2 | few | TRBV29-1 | TGCAGCGTTGAGATAGTCTATGGCTACACCTTC | CSVEIVYGYTF
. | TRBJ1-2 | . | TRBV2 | TGTGCCAGCAGTCAAACCCTAGACGGAAACTATGGCTACACCTTC | CASSQTLDGNYGYTF
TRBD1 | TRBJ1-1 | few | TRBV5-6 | TGTGCCAGCAGCTCGTCAGGGGGCTCGAACGCTGAAGCTTTCTTT | CASSSSGGSNAEAFF
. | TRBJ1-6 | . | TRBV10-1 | TGCGCCAGCAGTGCAACTCCCGGGCCCGGGGTTTCACCCCTCCACTTT | CASSATPGPGVSPLHF
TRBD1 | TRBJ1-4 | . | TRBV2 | TGTGCCAGCAGTGCGACAGGGGCCGATTATGAAAAACTGTTTTTT | CASSATGADYEKLFF
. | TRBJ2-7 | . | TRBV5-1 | TGCGCCAGCAGCTTGAGTGGGGGGAGCTCCTACGAGCAGTACTTC | CASSLSGGSSYEQYF
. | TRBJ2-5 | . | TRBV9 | TGTGCCAGCAGCGGATACAGGGTGGGGGAGACCCAGTACTTC | CASSGYRVGETQYF
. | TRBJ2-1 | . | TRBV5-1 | TGCGCCAGCAGCTTGCTTGCGGGGTCCTACAATGAGCAGTTCTTC | CASSLLAGSYNEQFF
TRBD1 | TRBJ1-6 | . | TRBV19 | TGTGCCAGCAGGACAGGGGGTAATAATTCACCCCTCCACTTT | CASRTGGNNSPLHF
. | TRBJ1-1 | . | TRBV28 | TGTGCCAGCAGTGCTAGGGGGGAAGCTTTCTTT | CASSARGEAFF
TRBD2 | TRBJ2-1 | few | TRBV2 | TGTGCCAGCAGCGGGGGGTACAATGAGCAGTTCTTC | CASSGGYNEQFF
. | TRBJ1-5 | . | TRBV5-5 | TGTGCCAGCAGCTTGGGTGGGGGGGGAGGTCAGCCCCAGCATTTT | CASSLGGGGGQPQHF
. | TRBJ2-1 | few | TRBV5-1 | TGCGCCAGCAGCTTGCTTGGGTACAGCTCCTACAATGAGCAGTTCTTC | CASSLLGYSSYNEQFF
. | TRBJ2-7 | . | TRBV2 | TGTGCCAGCAGTGTGGAGTACTCCTACGAGCAGTACTTC | CASSVEYSYEQYF
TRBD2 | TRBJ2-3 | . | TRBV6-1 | TGTGCCAGCAGTACCGGGACTATGGCGGATACGCAGTATTTT | CASSTGTMADTQYF
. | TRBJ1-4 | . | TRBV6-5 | TGTGCCAGCAGCAGGGGACGGGCTAATGAAAAACTGTTTTTT | CASSRGRANEKLFF
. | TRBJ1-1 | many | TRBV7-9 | TGTGCCAGCAGCTTAGGATACGCGGGAGCTTTCTTT | CASSLGYAGAFF
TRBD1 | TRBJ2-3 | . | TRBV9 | TGTGCCAGCAGCAGATGGACAGGGACGACAGATACGCAGTATTTT | CASSRWTGTTDTQYF
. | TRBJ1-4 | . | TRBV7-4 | TGTGCCAGCAGCTTAGCGCGGGAAAAACTGTTTTTT | CASSLAREKLFF
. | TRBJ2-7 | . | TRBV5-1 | TGCGCCAGCAGCACAGTAACTAGCTCGGGGAACTACGAGCAGTACTTC | CASSTVTSSGNYEQYF
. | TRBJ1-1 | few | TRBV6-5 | TGTGCCAGCAACGGACAGCCCGGATCTGAAGCTTTCTTT | CASNGQPGSEAFF
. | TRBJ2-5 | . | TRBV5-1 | TGCGCCAGCAGCGGGAGGACAGGACAAGAGACCCAGTACTTC | CASSGRTGQETQYF
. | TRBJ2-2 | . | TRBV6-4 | TGTGCCAGCAGTGTTTCAGACACCGGGGAGCTGTTTTTT | CASSVSDTGELFF
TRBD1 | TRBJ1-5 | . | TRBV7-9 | TGTGCCAGCAGTCCCCCGAGGACAGGGCGTCAGCATTTT | CASSPPRTGRQHF
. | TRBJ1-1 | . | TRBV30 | TGTGCCTGGAGTGTACTAAGAGACACTGAAGCTTTCTTT | CAWSVLRDTEAFF
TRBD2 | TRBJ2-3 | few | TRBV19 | TGTGCCAGTAGTATTCTAGCGGGCACAGATACGCAGTATTTT | CASSILAGTDTQYF
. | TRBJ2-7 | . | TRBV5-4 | TGTGCCAGCAGCATCCCAGGAGGAGTCTACGAGCAGTACTTC | CASSIPGGVYEQYF
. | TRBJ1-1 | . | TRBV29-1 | TGCAGCGCCGACAAGGATGTTGGCACTGAAGCTTTCTTT | CSADKDVGTEAFF
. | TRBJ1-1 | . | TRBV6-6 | TGTGCCAGCAGTTTGGCGGCGCGGGGGACTGAAGCTTTCTTT | CASSLAARGTEAFF
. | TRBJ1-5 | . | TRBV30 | TGTGCCTGGAGCGGCGGGTTGGGCAATCAGCCCCAGCATTTT | CAWSGGLGNQPQHF
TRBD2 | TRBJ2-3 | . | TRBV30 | TGTGCCTGGAGTGGTCTAGCGGGGGGACCAGGGTATACGCAGTATTTT | CAWSGLAGGPGYTQYF
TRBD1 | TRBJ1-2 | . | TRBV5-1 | TGCGCCAGCAGCTACTCCGGGACAGGGGTTAGTGGCTACACCTTC | CASSYSGTGVSGYTF
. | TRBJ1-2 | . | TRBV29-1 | TGCAGCGTTGAAGGCCAACAGGGAGGGCCTTATGGCTACACCTTC | CSVEGQQGGPYGYTF
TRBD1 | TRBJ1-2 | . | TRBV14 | TGTGCCAGCAGCCAAATCAACAGGGGGAGGATATGGGTAGGATATGGCTACACCTTC | CASSQINRGRIWVGYGYTF
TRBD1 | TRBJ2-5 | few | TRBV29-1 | TGCAGCGTTGTACAGGGGGGAGAGACCCAGTACTTC | CSVVQGGETQYF
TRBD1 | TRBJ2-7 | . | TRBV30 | TGTGCCTGGAGTGGGCGACGGACAGGGAGAGGAGAGCAGTACTTC | CAWSGRRTGRGEQYF
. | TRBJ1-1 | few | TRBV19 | TGTGCCAGTAGTACGGGGTGGCAACTCACTGAAGCTTTCTTT | CASSTGWQLTEAFF
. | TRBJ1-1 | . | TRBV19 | TGTGCCAGTATGGGAGGGGCTGAAGCTTTCTTT | CASMGGAEAFF
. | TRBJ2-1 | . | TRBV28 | TGTGCCAGCGGGGCTGGGTTGGGTGAGCAGTTCTTC | CASGAGLGEQFF
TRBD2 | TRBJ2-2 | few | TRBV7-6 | TGTGCCAGCAGCTTAGCGGCTAGCGGGGGGGCCGGTACCGGGGAGCTGTTTTTT | CASSLAASGGAGTGELFF
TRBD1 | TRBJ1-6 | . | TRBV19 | TGTGCCAGTAAACCTGGGACAGCCTCTAATTCACCCCTCCACTTT | CASKPGTASNSPLHF
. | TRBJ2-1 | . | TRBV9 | TGTGCCAGCAGCGCCACAAACAGGGCCGGGAATGAGCAGTTCTTC | CASSATNRAGNEQFF
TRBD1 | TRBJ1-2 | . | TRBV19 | TGTGCCAGTACTATCCCCGGGACAGGGTGTGGCTACACCTTC | CASTIPGTGCGYTF
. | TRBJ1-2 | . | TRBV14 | TGTGCCAGCAGCCAAGCCAATCGACCGTTCTCGGGAGGCTACACCTTC | CASSQANRPFSGGYTF
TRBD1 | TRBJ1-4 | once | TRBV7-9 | TGTGCCAGCAGCTTAGGAACAGGGGGTGAAAAACTGTTTTTT | CASSLGTGGEKLFF
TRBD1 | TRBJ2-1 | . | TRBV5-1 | TGCGCCAGCAGCTTGGTAACAGGGGGTAACAATGAGCAGTTCTTC | CASSLVTGGNNEQFF
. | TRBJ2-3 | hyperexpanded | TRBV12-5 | TGTGCTAGTGGTTTGGGAGAGCAGTGGGGGGTCACAGATACGCAGTATTTT | CASGLGEQWGVTDTQYF
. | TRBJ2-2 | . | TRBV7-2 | TGTGCCAGCAGCTTCACCGCGGGGCCGACCACCGGGGAGCTGTTTTTT | CASSFTAGPTTGELFF
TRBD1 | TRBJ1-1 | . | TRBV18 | TGTGCCAGCTCACCTAGGACAGGGGAGGGCACTGAAGCTTTCTTT | CASSPRTGEGTEAFF
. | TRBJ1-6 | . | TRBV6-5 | TGTGCCAGCAGTTACCAATACAAGCGAAGTAATTCACCCCTCCACTTT | CASSYQYKRSNSPLHF
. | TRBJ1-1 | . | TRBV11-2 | TGTGCCAGCAGCTTAGGGGGCGGGAGGGATCACCCCGGGGCTTTCTTT | CASSLGGGRDHPGAFF
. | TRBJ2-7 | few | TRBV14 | TGTGCCAGCAGCCAAGGGAGAGGGGGGGCCTACGAGCAGTACTTC | CASSQGRGGAYEQYF
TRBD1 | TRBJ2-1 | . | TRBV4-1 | TGCGCCAGCAGCCCGGTGACAGGGAGCTCCTACAATGAGCAGTTCTTC | CASSPVTGSSYNEQFF
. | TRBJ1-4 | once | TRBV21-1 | TGTGCCAGCAGCAACCGGGACAGAAGAACTAATGAAAAACTGTTTTTT | CASSNRDRRTNEKLFF
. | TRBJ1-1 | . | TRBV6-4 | TGTGCCAGCAGTGAATCGGGAAACACTGAAGCTTTCTTT | CASSESGNTEAFF